This T cell receptor (beta chain) was profiled in a study of blood T cell repertoires in COVID-19. CDR1 SNHLY and CDR2 FYNNEI come from the germline V gene. This CDR3 is 18 amino acids long. V lost 0 bases to trimming and J lost 1 base, with 18 bases between them. Only in-frame clones appear in the TCRdb table, and some are missing; sequencing was by immunoSEQ multiplex PCR. The sample has about 320,000 clones, roughly 85% seen once. The clonotype originates from a human donor in a cohort sampled during active COVID-19. Specimen: peripheral blood. The rearrangement joins TRBV2 to TRBJ1-2; D is possibly TRBD1 (5 bases). The CDR3 region has the DNA TGTGCCAGCAGTGAAGCCCCCAGGGAACGGGCAATTAACTATGGCTACACCTTC. Encoded protein: CASSEAPRERAINYGYTF.